The sample holds a few counts of the clone carrying this T cell receptor (beta chain). These data originate in a study of blood T cell repertoires in COVID-19. Study context: Italy, Spain and the United States were the sources of the convalescent and acute COVID-19 samples. T cells, B-cell-depleted T cells, or PBMCs supplied cDNA or gDNA.

Germline assignment: CDR1 ENHRY and CDR2 SYGVKD. The CDR3 length is 13 residues. Losses at the gene ends were 10 bases for V and 7 bases for J; bases not matched to a gene: 6. Assay: immunoSEQ multiplex PCR; the TCRdb copy retains only in-frame clones and omits some. The repertoire holds just over 250,000 clones, with approximately 89% as singletons. J is TRBJ1-6 and V is TRBV10-3; TRBD1 aligns across 8 bases. The sequence was collected from a woman between 50 and 59 years old with acute or convalescent COVID-19. The sample taken for sequencing was peripheral blood. The CDR3 DNA reads TGTGCCACCGGGACAGGACAAAATTCACCCCTCCACTTT. Amino acids: CATGTGQNSPLHF.